This entry lists 26 T cell receptor beta chains sequenced from one sample in a study of T-cell memory formation after mild COVID-19. TCRdb re-analysed the 5' RACE reads in MiXCR, keeping a single row per CDR3 protein. The sample shows a few hundred thousand distinct CDR3 sequences, about 15% of them seen only once. The sample consisted of PBMCs or a T cell subset sorted from them (not recorded which). The receptors were sampled from a young man who had mild COVID-19 (a few samples of this study predate the infection). Cell type and time point are not known.

Only a few counts were recorded for this clonotype. The CDR3 here is CASSQVLAREQYF. The CDR3 DNA follows: TGCGCCAGCAGCCAAGTACTAGCTCGTGAGCAGTACTTC. This chain uses TRBV4-3 with TRBJ2-7; a weak D match, TRBD2 (6 bases). Trimming left V 1 base short and J 7 bases short, with 11 bases between. CDR3 length: 13 residues. Germline-derived CDR1 and CDR2 are LGHNA and YSLEER.

This clonotype was detected only a few times. The chain has TRBV25-1 and TRBJ1-2, with 7 bases matching TRBD1. The CDR3 contains 15 residues. V was pared by 1 base and J by 4 bases, with 6 bases of the junction left unmatched. Per germline, CDR1 MGHDK and CDR2 SYGVNS. The CDR3 protein is CASSEFKGGVYGYTF. The DNA of the CDR3 is TGTGCCAGCAGTGAATTCAAAGGGGGCGTCTATGGCTACACCTTC.

This clonotype was seen more than once but under ten times. V gene TRBV29-1 combines with J gene TRBJ1-1; D gene ambiguous. The CDR3 consists of 13 residues. The germline V gene encodes CDR1 SQVTM and CDR2 ANQGSEA. Deletions cut 5 bases from V and 12 bases from J, with 22 bases between. This CDR3 reads CSVLVPGLHSSFF. CDR3 DNA: TGCAGCGTTCTTGTCCCGGGCCTTCATTCTTCTTTCTTT.

The rearrangement uses TRBV13 and TRBJ2-7; 7 bases fit TRBD1. The CDR3 totals 15 residues. Trimming took 3 bases from V and 6 from J; bases not matched to a gene: 11. CDR1 PRHDT and CDR2 FYEKMQ come from the germline V gene (reference sequence). CDR3 nucleotide sequence: TGTGCCAGCAGCTTGGGTGACAGGGAATTTCGCGAGCAGTACTTC. Its translation is CASSLGDREFREQYF.

The V and J genes are TRBV5-1 and TRBJ2-6, with D perhaps TRBD1 or TRBD2 (5 bases each). Germline assignment: CDR1 SGHRS and CDR2 YFSETQ. V was clipped by 4 bases and J by 4 bases, with 15 bases between them. This CDR3 is 16 amino acids long. The CDR3 DNA reads TGCGCCAGCAGCCCCGGGACGGGCCTCGGGGCCAACGTCCTGACTTTC. Translation: CASSPGTGLGANVLTF.

There are a few counts of this clonotype. The V call is TRBV7-9, the J call TRBJ2-5, with TRBD2 matching over 9 bases. Looked up from germline, CDR1 is SEHNR and CDR2 is FQNEAQ (reference sequence). Germline trimming cut 2 bases from V and 4 bases from J; bases unmatched to any gene: 8. The CDR3 runs 16 residues. The CDR3 bases are TGTGCCAGCAGCTTAATTAGCGGGGGCGACGGAGAGACCCAGTACTTC. Protein sequence: CASSLISGGDGETQYF.

The chain uses TRBV29-1 and TRBJ2-1; D assignment may be TRBD1 or TRBD2 (6 bases each). Germline V CDR1 and CDR2: SQVTM, ANQGSEA. The CDR3 spans 13 residues. The chain's CDR3 is CTLTRGLHNEQFF. In DNA, the CDR3 is TGCACCTTAACCCGGGGGCTCCACAATGAGCAGTTCTTC.

This clonotype occurred once. The chain uses TRBV2 and TRBJ2-3; D is unclear. Trimming took 5 bases from V and 2 from J, leaving 17 bases between them. This CDR3 contains 16 residues. The germline V gene encodes CDR1 SNHLY and CDR2 FYNNEI. CDR3 in DNA: TGTGCCAGCAGTCCCCGGCGACTCTCACCCACAGATACGCAGTATTTT. This encodes CASSPRRLSPTDTQYF.

This clonotype appeared a few times. J is TRBJ1-2 and V is TRBV7-2, with D tentatively TRBD1 (5 bases). Germline V gives CDR1 SGHTA, CDR2 FQGNSA. V was cut by 4 bases and J by 8 bases, with 14 bases left in between. The CDR3 is 13 residues long. CDR3 bases: TGTGCCAGCAGCTACCAGGGTTCTGGCGGCTACACCTTC. Its translation is CASSYQGSGGYTF.

This CDR3 is CASSPRDSLTGELFF. In DNA, the CDR3 is TGTGCCAGCTCACCACGGGACTCCCTCACCGGGGAGCTGTTTTTT. The rearrangement links TRBV18 to TRBJ2-2; perhaps TRBD2 as D (6 bases). Germline V gene sequence: CDR1 KGHSH, CDR2 LQKENI. The germline V and J ends were trimmed by 1 base and 4 bases, with 10 bases remaining between them. The CDR3 consists of 15 residues.

V is TRBV29-1 and J is TRBJ1-1; 7 bases fit TRBD1. The V gene end was trimmed by 0 bases and the J gene end by 7 bases; junction bases not matched to a gene: 11. Germline V CDR1 and CDR2: SQVTM, ANQGSEA. There are 15 residues in the CDR3. The chain's CDR3 is CSVEDEGRGVIEAFF. The DNA of the CDR3 is TGCAGCGTTGAAGATGAGGGCAGGGGGGTAATTGAAGCTTTCTTT.

The chain joins TRBV21-1 to TRBJ2-7; TRBD2 is the table's D call, not checked against the DNA. TRBV21-1 is annotated as a pseudogene. The CDR3 sequence is 15 residues long. The CDR3 region is CASSKSPSGGYEQYV. The DNA for the CDR3 is TGTGCCAGCAGCAAAAGTCCTAGCGGGGGCTACGAGCAGTACGTC.

This clonotype was found a few times. V usage is TRBV12-5 and J usage is TRBJ2-3, with TRBD1 matching 7 bases. In germline, CDR1 is LGHNT, CDR2 FRNRAP. The CDR3 runs to 14 residues. V dropped 1 base and J dropped 5; count of bases not matched to a gene: 3. CDR3 coding DNA: TGTGCTAGTGGTTTGGATAGGGGGCAAGATACGCAGTATTTT. Translation gives CASGLDRGQDTQYF. Together with reference TRBV12-5 and TRBJ2-3, the CDR3 gives the full variable domain: DARVTQTPRHKVTEMGQEVTMRCQPILGHNTVFWYRQTMMQGLELLAYFRNRAPLDDSGMPKDRFSAEMPDATLATLKIQPSEPRDSAVYFCASGLDRGQDTQYFGPGTRLTVL.

The table lists this clonotype with a few counts. The V call is TRBV7-2, the J call TRBJ2-5, with a tentative D call TRBD2 (6 bases). Deletions cut 1 base from V and 1 base from J, with 13 bases between. Germline values: CDR1 SGHTA, CDR2 FQGNSA. The length of the CDR3 is 16 residues. CDR3 in DNA: TGTGCCAGCAGCTTAGGAGTTAGCGGTCCCCAAGAGACCCAGTACTTC. Translating gives CASSLGVSGPQETQYF.

This clonotype has only a few counts. This rearrangement joins TRBV18 to TRBJ1-5; 9 nucleotides line up with TRBD1. J lost 2 bases, V lost 3 bases, and 5 bases had no gene match. The CDR3 extends over 16 amino acids. Germline assignment: CDR1 KGHSH and CDR2 LQKENI. The CDR3 loop reads CASSPVGQGGNQPQHF. The CDR3 region has the DNA TGTGCCAGCTCACCTGTGGGACAGGGAGGCAATCAGCCCCAGCATTTT.

The chain links TRBV5-1 to TRBJ1-5; D remains ambiguous. The CDR3 has 18 amino acids. V gave up 4 bases and J gave up 1 base, with 21 bases separating them. Germline CDR1 and CDR2: SGHRS and YFSETQ. The CDR3 bases are TGCGCCAGCAGCGGAGCGTCTAGCACCGTACTAAGCAATCAGCCCCAGCATTTT. The encoded protein is CASSGASSTVLSNQPQHF.

This rearrangement joins TRBV27 to TRBJ2-1; TRBD1 or TRBD2 may be the D gene (5 bases each). Trimming removed 5 bases at V and 2 bases at J, with 19 bases between. Germline V gene sequence: CDR1 MNHEY, CDR2 SMNVEV (reference sequence). The CDR3 runs 17 residues. The CDR3 loop reads CASSRGSRDRAYNEQFF. The CDR3 coding sequence is TGTGCCAGCAGTCGGGGCAGCCGGGACCGGGCCTACAATGAGCAGTTCTTC.

In this sample, this clonotype turned up a few times. V is TRBV5-4 and J is TRBJ2-1; the match to TRBD2 covers 8 bases. Trimming removed 6 bases from V and 4 bases from J; junction bases left unmatched: 9. The CDR3 is 15 amino acids. Germline CDR1 and CDR2: SGHNT and YYREEE (reference sequence). The CDR3 sequence is CASTESAGGYNEQFF. The CDR3 DNA sequence: TGTGCCAGCACTGAGTCGGCGGGGGGATACAATGAGCAGTTCTTC.

This clonotype was observed a handful of times. V usage is TRBV19 and J usage is TRBJ1-5; D is ambiguous. Trimming took 6 bases from V and 5 from J, leaving 26 bases between them. Looked up from germline, CDR1 is LNHDA and CDR2 is SQIVND (reference sequence). This CDR3 region has 18 residues. The CDR3 nucleotides read TGTGCCAGTAGCCTGAGTCGGGCAGCGAATCCTGGGGATCAGCCCCAGCATTTT. Translation gives CASSLSRAANPGDQPQHF.

Only a few counts were recorded for this clonotype. The DNA of the CDR3 is TGTGCCAGCAGTTTTAAGGCAGGGGGACTCTACGAGCAGTACGTC. This encodes CASSFKAGGLYEQYV. The chain recombines TRBV27 with TRBJ2-7; D might be TRBD1 (7 bases). V lost 3 bases and J 3 bases, leaving 15 bases between the germline ends. This CDR3 is 15 amino acids long. Germline lookup yields CDR1 MNHEY and CDR2 SMNVEV (reference sequence).

This clonotype has at least ten counts. The rearrangement links TRBV7-2 to TRBJ2-3; D is perhaps TRBD1 (5 bases). Trimming took 8 bases from V and 2 from J, leaving 11 bases between them. The CDR3 is 13 residues long. Germline loops: CDR1 SGHTA, CDR2 FQGNSA. The CDR3 coding sequence is TGTGCCAGCTCACTGGGGCCCACAGATACGCAGTATTTT. It specifies CASSLGPTDTQYF.

This clonotype was seen at least ten times. The rearrangement links TRBV11-3 to TRBJ2-2; 11 nucleotides line up with TRBD2. The CDR3 spans 14 residues. J was trimmed by 7 bases and V by 5 bases; bases with no gene match: 3. CDR1 is SGHNT, CDR2 YENEEA, per germline. The CDR3 DNA reads as TGTGCCAGCAGCGGGGGACTAGCGGACGGGGAGCTGTTTTTT. Translated: CASSGGLADGELFF.

The V call is TRBV7-2, the J call TRBJ1-4, with 10 bases fitting TRBD1. V shed 6 bases, J shed 6 bases, and the junction held 4 bases outside the gene matches. The CDR3 has 14 residues. CDR1 SGHTA and CDR2 FQGNSA come from the germline V gene. As DNA, the CDR3 is TGTGCCAGCAGAACGACAGGGGGCGATGAAAAACTGTTTTTT. Protein: CASRTTGGDEKLFF.

This clonotype has a handful of counts. V and J are TRBV4-1 and TRBJ2-5; weak D call: TRBD2 (5 bases). This CDR3 spans 15 amino acids. V lost 3 bases, J lost 6 bases, and 17 bases lay in between. Germline V gene lookup returns CDR1 MGHRA and CDR2 YSYEKL. The CDR3 spells CASSQGPSSVQTQYF. The CDR3 DNA follows: TGCGCCAGCAGCCAGGGTCCTAGCTCCGTTCAGACCCAGTACTTC.

The chain is built from TRBV7-6 and TRBJ2-2; 7 bases line up with TRBD1. CDR1 SGHVS and CDR2 FNYEAQ come from the germline V gene. V gave up 0 bases and J gave up 6 bases; unmatched junction bases: 4. This CDR3 region has 15 residues. The CDR3 region has the DNA TGTGCCAGCAGCTTAGCGGCCCAGGGGGCCGGGGAGCTGTTTTTT. Protein product: CASSLAAQGAGELFF. Based on the CDR3 plus reference TRBV7-6 and TRBJ2-2, the full variable domain is GAGVSQSPRYKVTKRGQDVALRCDPISGHVSLYWYRQALGQGPEFLTYFNYEAQQDKSGLPNDRFSAERPEGSISTLTIQRTEQRDSAMYRCASSLAAQGAGELFFGEGSRLTVL.

This clonotype was seen a few times. This rearrangement joins TRBV2 to TRBJ2-1; D call uncertain. Between the trimmed V and J ends, which lost 3 bases and 7 bases, there was a span of 10 bases. CDR1 and CDR2 from the germline V gene are SNHLY and FYNNEI. CDR3 size: 13 residues. The CDR3 sequence: CASSDGFGNEQFF. The CDR3 nucleotides are TGTGCCAGCAGTGATGGCTTTGGGAATGAGCAGTTCTTC.